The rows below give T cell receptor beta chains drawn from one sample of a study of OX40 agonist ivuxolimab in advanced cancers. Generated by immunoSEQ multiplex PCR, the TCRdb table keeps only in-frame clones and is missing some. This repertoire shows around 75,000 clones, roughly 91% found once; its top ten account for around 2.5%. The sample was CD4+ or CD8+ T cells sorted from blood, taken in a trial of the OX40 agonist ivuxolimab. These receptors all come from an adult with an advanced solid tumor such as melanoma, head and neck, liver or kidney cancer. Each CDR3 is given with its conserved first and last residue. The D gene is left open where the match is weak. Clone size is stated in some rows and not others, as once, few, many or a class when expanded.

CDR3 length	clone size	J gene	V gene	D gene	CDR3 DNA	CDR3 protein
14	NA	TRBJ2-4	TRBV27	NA	TGTGCCAGCAGTCCGCTCCACGCCAAAAACATTCAGTACTTC	CASSPLHAKNIQYF
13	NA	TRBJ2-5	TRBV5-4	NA	TGTGCCAGCAGCCGGGACCCTGTAGAGACCCAGTACTTC	CASSRDPVETQYF
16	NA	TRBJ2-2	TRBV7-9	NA	TGTGCCAGCAGCTATAACAGGGTCCGGAACACCGGGGAGCTGTTTTTT	CASSYNRVRNTGELFF
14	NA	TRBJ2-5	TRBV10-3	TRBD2	TGTGCCATCAGTGAGACTAGCGGGACGAAGACCCAGTACTTC	CAISETSGTKTQYF
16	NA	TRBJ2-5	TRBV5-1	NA	TGCGCCAGCAGCTGGGGCGGTAGCAGCTACCAAGAGACCCAGTACTTC	CASSWGGSSYQETQYF
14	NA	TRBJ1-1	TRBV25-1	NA	TGTGCCAGCAGCCCGGAGGGAGAACACACTGAAGCTTTCTTT	CASSPEGEHTEAFF
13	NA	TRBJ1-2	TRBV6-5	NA	TGTGCCAGCAGTTACTCGTACTACTATGGCTACACCTTC	CASSYSYYYGYTF
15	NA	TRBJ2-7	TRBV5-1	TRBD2	TGCGCCAGCAGCATAGTCTCGACTAGCGGGAATGAGCAGTACTTC	CASSIVSTSGNEQYF
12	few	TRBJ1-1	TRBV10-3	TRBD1	TGTGCCATCAGCTCGGGACAGCTTGAAGCTTTCTTT	CAISSGQLEAFF
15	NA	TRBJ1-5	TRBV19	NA	TGTGCCAGTAGTATTTGGCGGTTAGGGAATCAGCCCCAGCATTTT	CASSIWRLGNQPQHF
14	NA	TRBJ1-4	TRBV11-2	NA	TGTGCCAGCAGCTTAGTTTACGGGGTAGGGAAACTGTTTTTT	CASSLVYGVGKLFF
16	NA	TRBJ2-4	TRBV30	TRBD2	TGTGCCTGGGCCTTAGCGGGGGGGCTTATGGAAAACATTCAGTACTTC	CAWALAGGLMENIQYF
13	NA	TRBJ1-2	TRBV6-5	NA	TGTGCCAGCAGTCGCGCTTCCAACTATGGCTACATCTTC	CASSRASNYGYIF
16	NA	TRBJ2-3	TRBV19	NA	TGTGCCAGTAGTTTAGGATTGATCAGGGCTGCAGATACGCAGTATTTT	CASSLGLIRAADTQYF
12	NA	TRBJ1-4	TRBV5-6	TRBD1	TGTGCCAGCAGCCTCGGACAGGGCGTACTGTTTTTT	CASSLGQGVLFF
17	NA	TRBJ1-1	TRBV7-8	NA	TGTGCCAGCACCTTGTGGGGCTCGGGGGGACTAAACACTGAAGCTTTCTTT	CASTLWGSGGLNTEAFF
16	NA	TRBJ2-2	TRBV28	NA	TGTGCCAGCAGTTTTCCCTTGGGGGGAGGCACCGGGGAGCTGTTTTTT	CASSFPLGGGTGELFF
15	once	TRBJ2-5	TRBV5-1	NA	TGCGCCAGCAACCCCGGCGGCGGGACGAAAGAGACCCAGTACTTC	CASNPGGGTKETQYF
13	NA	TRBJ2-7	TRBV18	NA	TGTGCCAGCTCCGACGGTGGGGACTACGAGCAGTACTTC	CASSDGGDYEQYF
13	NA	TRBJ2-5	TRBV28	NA	TGTGCCAGCAGTTTAATGACGAAAGGAGGCCAGTACTTC	CASSLMTKGGQYF
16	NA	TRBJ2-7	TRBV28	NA	TGTGCCAGCAGTCGTAGGGGTGGCCTTTACTCCTACGAGCAGTACTTC	CASSRRGGLYSYEQYF
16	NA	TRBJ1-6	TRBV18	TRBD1	TGTGCCAGCTCAAGGACAGGGGTAGTTGACAATTCACCCCTCCACTTT	CASSRTGVVDNSPLHF
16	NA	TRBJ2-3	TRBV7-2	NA	TGTGCCAGCAGCCCCACCAGGGGGGGGCGGGGGGATACGCAGTATTTT	CASSPTRGGRGDTQYF
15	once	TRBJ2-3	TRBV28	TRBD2	TGTGCCAGCAGTTTCGGGGCGGGAGTAGCAGATACGCAGTATTTT	CASSFGAGVADTQYF
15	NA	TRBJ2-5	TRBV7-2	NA	TGTGCCAGCAGCTTTAACAAGGGCATGGGAGAGACCCAGTACTTC	CASSFNKGMGETQYF
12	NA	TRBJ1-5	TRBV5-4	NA	TGTGCCAGCAGCGAGGGGAATCAGCCCCAGCATTTT	CASSEGNQPQHF
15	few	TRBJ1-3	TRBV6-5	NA	TGTGCCAGCAGTTACGGGGGGGCGCGAGGAAACACCATATATTTT	CASSYGGARGNTIYF
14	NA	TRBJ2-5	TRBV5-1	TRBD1	TGCGCCAGCAACCAACAGGGGGCTGAGGAGACCCAGTACTTC	CASNQQGAEETQYF
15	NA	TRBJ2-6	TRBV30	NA	TGTGCCTGGTACTCGGGGATCTCTGGGGCCAACGTCCTGACTTTC	CAWYSGISGANVLTF
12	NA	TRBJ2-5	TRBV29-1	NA	TGCAGCGTTGAGGCGCCTGAAGAGACCCAGTACTTC	CSVEAPEETQYF
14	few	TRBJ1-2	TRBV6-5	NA	TGTGCCAGCAGTTACTCGAAGGCTAACTATGGCTACACCTTC	CASSYSKANYGYTF
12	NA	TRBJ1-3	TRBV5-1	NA	TGCGCCAGCAGTTTCGACCAGGGTACCATATATTTT	CASSFDQGTIYF
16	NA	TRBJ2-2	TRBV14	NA	TGTGCCAGCAGCCAACAGAGAAGCATGGAGACCGGGGAGCTGTTTTTT	CASSQQRSMETGELFF
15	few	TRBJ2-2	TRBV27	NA	TGTGCCAGCAGTTTATCGGGCCGATACACCGGGGAGCTGTTTTTT	CASSLSGRYTGELFF
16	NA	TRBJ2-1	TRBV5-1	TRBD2	TGCGCCAGCAGCCCGGGGACTAGCGGGGAGCGCAATGAGCAGTTCTTC	CASSPGTSGERNEQFF
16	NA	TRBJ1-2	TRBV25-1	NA	TGTGCCAGCAGTGAACTAAAAACACCTTCTAACTATGGCTACACCTTC	CASSELKTPSNYGYTF
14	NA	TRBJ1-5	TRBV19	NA	TGTGCCAGTAGAACAAGGCAGGGAGGTTGGCCCCAGCATTTT	CASRTRQGGWPQHF
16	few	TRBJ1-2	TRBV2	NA	TGTGCCAGCAGTGACAAGGGACCGCGCTTAGGCTATGGCTACACCTTC	CASSDKGPRLGYGYTF
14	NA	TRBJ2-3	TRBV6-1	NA	TGTGCCAGCATAGCTTCCCTTGGACCAGATACGCAGTATTTT	CASIASLGPDTQYF
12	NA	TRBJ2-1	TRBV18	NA	TGTGCCAGCTCACCACCGCTACAGCAGTGGTTCTTC	CASSPPLQQWFF
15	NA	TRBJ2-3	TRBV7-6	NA	TGTGCCAGCAGCCGGACCCCGGGGTCTACAGATACGCAGTATTTT	CASSRTPGSTDTQYF
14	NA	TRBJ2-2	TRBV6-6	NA	TGTGCCAGCATACCGACAGCGAACACCGGGGAGCTGTTTTTT	CASIPTANTGELFF
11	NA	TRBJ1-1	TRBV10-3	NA	TGTGCCATAACAGGTGACACTGAAGCTTTCTTT	CAITGDTEAFF
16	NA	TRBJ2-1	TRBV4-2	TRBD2	TGTGCCAGCAGGGCTATACTAGCGGGGGGCGGCCATGAGCAGTTCTTC	CASRAILAGGGHEQFF
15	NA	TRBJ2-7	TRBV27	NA	TGTGCCAGCAGTCTCGGACAAGTACAGGGCCACGAGCAGTACTTC	CASSLGQVQGHEQYF
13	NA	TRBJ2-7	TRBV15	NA	TGTGCCACCAGCAGGGACGTCAGCTACGAGCAGTACTTC	CATSRDVSYEQYF
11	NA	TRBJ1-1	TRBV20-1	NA	TGCAGTGCTCCTCAGGGGACTGAAGCTTTCTTT	CSAPQGTEAFF
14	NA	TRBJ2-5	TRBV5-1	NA	TGCGCCAGCAGCTTGCTGGGGGGCCGGGAGACCCAGTACTTC	CASSLLGGRETQYF
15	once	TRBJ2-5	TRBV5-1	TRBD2	TGCGCCAGCAGCCCTCGGGGGGGGTACCAAGAGACCCAGTACTTC	CASSPRGGYQETQYF
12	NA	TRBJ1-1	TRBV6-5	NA	TGTGCCAGCAGCTCGGATAACACTGAAGCTTTCTTT	CASSSDNTEAFF
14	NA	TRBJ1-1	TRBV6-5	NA	TGTGCCAGCAGTTACAGGGTTGCGGATACTGAAGCTTTCTTT	CASSYRVADTEAFF
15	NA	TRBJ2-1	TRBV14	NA	TGTGCCAGCAGCCAAGTGCAGGGGGGCTACAATGAGCAGTTCTTC	CASSQVQGGYNEQFF
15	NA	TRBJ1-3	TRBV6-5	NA	TGTGCCAGCAGTCCCAGGACCTACTCTGGAAACACCATATATTTT	CASSPRTYSGNTIYF
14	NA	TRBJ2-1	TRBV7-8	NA	TGTGCCAGCAGCTTAGATGGCCGAGAGGATGAGCAGTTCTTC	CASSLDGREDEQFF
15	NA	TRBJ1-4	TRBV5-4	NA	TGTGCCAGCAGCTTGGACTTTTCAACTAATGAAAAACTGTTTTTT	CASSLDFSTNEKLFF
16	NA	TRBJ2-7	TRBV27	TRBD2	TGTGCCAGCAGTTTATATCTAGCGGGGGGCCCCCTCGAGCAGTACTTC	CASSLYLAGGPLEQYF
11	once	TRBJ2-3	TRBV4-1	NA	TGCGCCAGCAGCCGAGGGGATACGCAGTATTTT	CASSRGDTQYF